There are a few counts of the clone carrying this T cell receptor beta chain. This specimen comes from a study of blood T cell repertoires in COVID-19. As for the study in general: Sites in the United States, Italy and Spain provided acute and convalescent COVID-19 samples. Nucleic acid was either cDNA or gDNA, and it came from T cells, B-cell-depleted T cells, or PBMCs.

In the study's own analysis: Amplifying reference gene primers gave estimates of nucleated cell counts. Sequencing was performed with immunoSEQ multiplex PCR; in TCRdb, only in-frame clones are kept and a portion is missing. V and J calls and clone size are as listed in that table; D and trimming were resolved from the DNA. The repertoire holds over 10,000 clones, with 65% to 80% as singletons. The CDR3 contains 15 residues. J lost 4 bases, V lost 5 bases, and 9 bases had no gene match. The germline gives CDR1 MNHEY, CDR2 SMNVEV (reference sequence). This chain joins TRBV27 and TRBJ2-5; 8 nucleotides align to TRBD2. Material for sequencing was peripheral blood. This clonotype was obtained from a woman aged 80 or older with acute or convalescent COVID-19. The CDR3 sequence: CASSRGGWLGETQYF. CDR3 DNA sequence: TGTGCCAGCAGTCGGGGGGGGTGGCTGGGAGAGACCCAGTACTTC.